This T cell receptor (beta chain) was documented in a study of persistence of HIV-infected CD4 T cells. About the study: Suppressive ART had lasted a median of around eight years. Broader study findings: TCR oligoclonality correlated with proviral oligoclonality in the same sorted populations.

The immunoSEQ assay was version 4, run in survey mode. The data were produced by immunoSEQ multiplex PCR, yet TCRdb's version contains in-frame clones alone and is incomplete. This sample has 50,000 or so clones, with about four fifths found just once. Stimulation used 8 to 10 ug/mL lysate from CMV-infected fibroblasts. Sorted nonresponding memory CD4+ T cells were CD40L-negative, CD69-negative, CD45RO-high. About this clone itself: Its target is not known.

Looked up from germline, CDR1 is MGHRA and CDR2 is YSYEKL. V trimming: 6 bases; J trimming: 2 bases; junction bases outside the gene matches: 19. CDR3 size: 21 residues. The sequencing here drew on CD4+ T cells sorted from PBMCs after approximately 20-hour stimulation, taken from a patient who received antiretroviral therapy. The receptor comes from an adult man with HIV who was CMV-seropositive. The rearrangement uses TRBV4-1 and TRBJ2-6; 10 bases map to TRBD1. CDR3 sequence reads: CASRRMGTGVTLGTGANVLTF. In nucleotides, the CDR3 is TGCGCCAGCAGGCGGATGGGGACAGGGGTGACGCTCGGTACTGGGGCCAACGTCCTGACTTTC.